A single TCR beta chain is shown here with its context. As yet, its antigen is unknown. These data are taken from a study of T cells in Graves' hyperthyroidism and ophthalmopathy. Broader study findings: Model predictions of ophthalmopathy came a median roughly 6.7 months before onset.

RNA transcripts gave rise to amplified TCR beta CDR3 regions. The HTBI primer set served for first-round RT-PCR of the TCR CDR3. TCRdb reanalysed the multiplex PCR reads using MiXCR and keeps one entry per CDR3 protein. The sample includes about 680,000 distinct CDR3 sequences, 35% of them seen just once. Germline CDR1 is LNHDA and CDR2 is SQIVND (reference sequence). Trimming took 11 bases from V and 7 from J, leaving 17 bases between them. The length of the CDR3 is 12 residues. J is TRBJ2-5 and V is TRBV19; D tentatively reads TRBD1 or TRBD2 (5 bases each). Input material: blood. This clonotype was obtained from a woman aged 40 to 49 with Graves' hyperthyroidism. The CDR3 is CAGTSWVGTQYF. In DNA, the CDR3 is TGTGCCGGGACGTCCTGGGTGGGGACCCAGTACTTC. The full variable domain, in which reference TRBV19 and TRBJ2-5 provide the parts outside the CDR3, is DGGITQSPKYLFRKEGQNVTLSCEQNLNHDAMYWYRQDPGQGLRLIYYSQIVNDFQKGDIAEGYSVSREKKESFPLTVTSAQKNPTAFYLCAGTSWVGTQYFGPGTRLLVL.